The clone carrying this T cell receptor beta chain was counted ten times or more. TCRdb reprocessed the RT-PCR reads via MiXCR and lists one record per CDR3 protein. The sample consists of 25,000 to 30,000 distinct CDR3 sequences, 8.1% of them appearing once. The data were taken from a study of patients and donors after allogeneic stem cell transplantation. The germline V gene has CDR1 KGHSH and CDR2 LQKENI. CDR3 length: 13 residues. Deletions cut 9 bases from V and 5 bases from J, with 16 bases between. The V call is TRBV18, the J call TRBJ2-5; D may match TRBD1 or TRBD2 (5 bases each). The clonotype was recovered from a human donor who was either an allogeneic HSCT recipient or a stem cell or donor lymphocyte infusion donor (not recorded which). It is not recorded whose cells these are; they may come from a transplant donor. The sequenced sample consisted of blood, either unsorted or a sorted T cell fraction (not recorded which). The CDR3 DNA sequence: TGTGCCAGTAACCAGGGAGAGGGCGAGACCCAGTACTTC. It yields the protein CASNQGEGETQYF. The full variable domain, its missing parts supplied by reference TRBV18 and TRBJ2-5, is NAGVMQNPRHLVRRRGQEARLRCSPMKGHSHVYWYRQLPEEGLKFMVYLQKENIIDESGMPKERFSAEFPKEGPSILRIQQVVRGDSAAYFCASNQGEGETQYFGPGTRLLVL.